Here is one T cell receptor (beta chain) with its context. Antigen: not known. This entry is derived from a study of shared clonotypes between healthy human individuals. Study-level findings and limits: On the whole, naive subsets had larger estimated richness than memory subsets had.

Samples underwent the assay at deep level. Only in-frame clones appear in the TCRdb table, and some are missing; sequencing was by immunoSEQ multiplex PCR. The sample yields a few million clones, about 92% seen once. The CDR3 consists of 13 residues. Germline loops: CDR1 SGHNT, CDR2 YYREEE (reference sequence). V dropped 4 bases and J dropped 7; count of bases not matched to a gene: 5. The source is a man between 18 and 29 years old in good health. Some clones in this sample may be carry-over from other donors' samples. The sample consisted of naive CD4+ T cells from PBMCs. Subset in this sample: CD45RA+ positively selected. The chain couples TRBV5-4 to TRBJ2-7; TRBD1 matches at 10 bases. CDR3 sequence (DNA): TGTGCCAGCAGCCCCGACAGGGGGCTTGAGCAGTACTTC. Translating it yields CASSPDRGLEQYF.